This TCR beta chain was profiled in a study of T cell clonotyping in hematopoietic cell transplantation. The method was immunoSEQ multiplex PCR; TCRdb's version includes in-frame clones alone and lacks a portion of them. The sample yields 30,000 to 40,000 clones, 95% seen once. Time point: recipient sample about 28 days before transplant, after cytoreduction. Recipient blood drawn about 28 days pretransplant and days 30, 100, 180 after. The CDR3 has 16 residues. Germline CDR1 reads MNHEY; CDR2 reads SVGAGI. Trimming shortened V by 4 bases and J by 0 bases, and 12 bases separated the two germline ends.

The gene calls are TRBV6-5 and TRBJ2-2; D may be TRBD1 (6 bases). This specimen was peripheral blood mononuclear cells, taken before stem cell transplant. The receptor was derived from a man aged 35 to 55 with chronic myeloid leukemia. Some clones in this sample may be carry-over from other donors' samples. The CDR3 sequence: CASSSPGQANTGELFF. The CDR3 nucleotides are TGTGCCAGCAGTTCACCGGGACAAGCGAACACCGGGGAGCTGTTTTTT.